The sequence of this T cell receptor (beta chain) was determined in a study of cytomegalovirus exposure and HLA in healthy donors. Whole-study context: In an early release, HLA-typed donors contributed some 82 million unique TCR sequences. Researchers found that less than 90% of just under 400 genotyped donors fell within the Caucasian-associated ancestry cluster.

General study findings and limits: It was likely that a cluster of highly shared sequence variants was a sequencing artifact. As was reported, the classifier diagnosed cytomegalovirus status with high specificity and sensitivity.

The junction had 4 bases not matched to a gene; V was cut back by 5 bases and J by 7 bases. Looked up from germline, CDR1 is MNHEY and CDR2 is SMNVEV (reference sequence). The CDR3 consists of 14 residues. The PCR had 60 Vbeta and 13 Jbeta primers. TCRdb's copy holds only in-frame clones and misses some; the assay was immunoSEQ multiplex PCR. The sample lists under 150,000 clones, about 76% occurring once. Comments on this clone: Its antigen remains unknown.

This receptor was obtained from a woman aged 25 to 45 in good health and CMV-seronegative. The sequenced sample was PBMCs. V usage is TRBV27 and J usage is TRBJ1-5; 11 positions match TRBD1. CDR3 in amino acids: CASSGQGARQPQHF. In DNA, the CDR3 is TGTGCCAGCAGTGGACAGGGGGCTCGGCAGCCCCAGCATTTT.